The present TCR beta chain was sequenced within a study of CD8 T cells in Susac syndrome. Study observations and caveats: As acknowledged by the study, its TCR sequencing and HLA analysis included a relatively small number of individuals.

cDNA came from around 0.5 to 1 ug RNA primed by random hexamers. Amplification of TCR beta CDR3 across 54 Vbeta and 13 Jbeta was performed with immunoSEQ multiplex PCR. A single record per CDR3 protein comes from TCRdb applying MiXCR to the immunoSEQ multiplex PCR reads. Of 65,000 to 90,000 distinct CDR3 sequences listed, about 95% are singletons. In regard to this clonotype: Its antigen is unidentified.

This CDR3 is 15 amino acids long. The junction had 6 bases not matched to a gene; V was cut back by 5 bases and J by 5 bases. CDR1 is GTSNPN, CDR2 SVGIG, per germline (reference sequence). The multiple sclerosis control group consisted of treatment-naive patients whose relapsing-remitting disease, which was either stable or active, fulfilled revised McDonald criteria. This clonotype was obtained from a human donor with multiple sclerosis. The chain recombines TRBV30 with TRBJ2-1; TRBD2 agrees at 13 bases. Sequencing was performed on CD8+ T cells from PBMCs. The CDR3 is CAWGTSGTPHNEQFF. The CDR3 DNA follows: TGTGCCTGGGGGACTAGCGGGACCCCTCACAATGAGCAGTTCTTC.